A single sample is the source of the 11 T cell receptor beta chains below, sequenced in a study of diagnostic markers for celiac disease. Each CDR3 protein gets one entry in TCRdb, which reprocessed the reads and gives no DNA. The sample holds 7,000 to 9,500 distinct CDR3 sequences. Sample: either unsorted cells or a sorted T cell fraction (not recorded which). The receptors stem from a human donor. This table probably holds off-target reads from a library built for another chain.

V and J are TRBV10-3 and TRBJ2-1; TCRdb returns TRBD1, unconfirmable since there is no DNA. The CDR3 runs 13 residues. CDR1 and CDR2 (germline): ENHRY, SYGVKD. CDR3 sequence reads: CASRGDSYNEQFF.

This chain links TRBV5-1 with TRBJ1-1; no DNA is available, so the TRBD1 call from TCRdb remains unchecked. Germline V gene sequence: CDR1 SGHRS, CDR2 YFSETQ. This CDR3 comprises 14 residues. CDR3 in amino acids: CASSPGGRDTEAFF.

This CDR3 reads CASSLAGPKGEQFF. The gene calls are TRBV28 and TRBJ2-1; TCRdb's D gene call, TRBD1, goes unchecked for lack of DNA. This CDR3 region has 14 residues. Germline CDR1 and CDR2: MDHEN and SYDVKM.

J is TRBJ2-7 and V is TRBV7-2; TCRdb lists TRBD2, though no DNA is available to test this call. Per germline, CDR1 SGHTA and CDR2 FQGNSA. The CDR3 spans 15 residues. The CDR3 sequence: CASSSDSGSLYEQYF. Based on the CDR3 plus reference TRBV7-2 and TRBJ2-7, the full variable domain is GAGVSQSPSNKVTEKGKDVELRCDPISGHTALYWYRQSLGQGLEFLIYFQGNSAPDKSGLPSDRFSAERTGGSVSTLTIQRTQQEDSAVYLCASSSDSGSLYEQYFGPGTRLTVT.

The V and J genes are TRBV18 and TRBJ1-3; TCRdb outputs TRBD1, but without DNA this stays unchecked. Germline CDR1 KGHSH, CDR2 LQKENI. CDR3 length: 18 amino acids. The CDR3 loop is CASSPNVEGAGSGNTIYF.

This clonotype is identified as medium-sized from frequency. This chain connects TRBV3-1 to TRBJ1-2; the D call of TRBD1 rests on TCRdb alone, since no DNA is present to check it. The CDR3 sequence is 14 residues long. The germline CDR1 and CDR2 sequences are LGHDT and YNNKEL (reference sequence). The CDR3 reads CASSPGQGAYGYTF.

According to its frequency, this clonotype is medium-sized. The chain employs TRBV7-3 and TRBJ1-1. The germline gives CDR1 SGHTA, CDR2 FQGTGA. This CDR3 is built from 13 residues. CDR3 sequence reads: CASSEQWNTEAFF.

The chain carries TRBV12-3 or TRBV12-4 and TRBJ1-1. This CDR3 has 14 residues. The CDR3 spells CASSFGQINTEAFF.

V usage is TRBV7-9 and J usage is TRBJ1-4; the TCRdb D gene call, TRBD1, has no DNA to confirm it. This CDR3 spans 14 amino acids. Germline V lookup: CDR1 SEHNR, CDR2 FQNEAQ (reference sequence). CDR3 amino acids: CASSPGGSNEKLFF.

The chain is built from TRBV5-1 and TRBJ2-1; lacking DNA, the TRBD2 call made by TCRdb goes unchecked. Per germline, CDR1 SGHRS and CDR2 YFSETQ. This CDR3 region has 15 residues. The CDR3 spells CASSLRTSSFNEQFF.

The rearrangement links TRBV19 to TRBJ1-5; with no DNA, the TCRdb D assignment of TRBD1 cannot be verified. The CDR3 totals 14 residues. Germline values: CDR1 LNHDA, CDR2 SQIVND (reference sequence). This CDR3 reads CASKDSRSDQPQHF.